Listed here is a single T cell receptor (beta chain). The target antigen is unknown. The data belong to a study of cytomegalovirus exposure and HLA in healthy donors. Study overall: Approximately 85 million unique TCRs from HLA-typed donors were held in an early data release. Study-level points and caveats: Analysis performed later showed TCR beta chains linked to HLA being more clonally expanded than equally common others. Among TCR sequences, most were rare, though some public TCRs appeared in many donors. Highly shared sequence variants in one cluster were likely a sequencing artifact.

PCR amplification relied on 60 Vbeta primers (plus 13 Jbeta primers). Sequencing was performed with immunoSEQ multiplex PCR; in TCRdb, only in-frame clones are kept and a portion is missing. The sample consists of 150,000 to 200,000 clones, approximately 85% of them appearing once. The CDR3 is 17 residues long. CDR1 and CDR2 (germline): LGHNA, YSLEER. Trimming cost V 5 bases and J 4 bases; bases outside gene matches: 12. The sequenced sample consisted of PBMCs. This sequence joins TRBV4-3 and TRBJ2-2, with 8 bases that match TRBD1. The TCR originated in a man aged 18 to 30 in good health and CMV-seropositive. The CDR3 loop reads CASSAIQGADFTGELFF. The CDR3 coding sequence is TGCGCCAGCAGCGCGATCCAGGGGGCGGATTTCACCGGGGAGCTGTTTTTT.